This T cell receptor beta chain was found in a study of shared clonotypes between healthy human individuals. Regarding the study as a whole: A reduction in generation probabilities was seen for non-shared clonotypes relative to those shared by all four donors. About 5% was the fraction of naive CD4 clonotypes found shared across a few donors. Few donors limited the genetic and exposure-history diversity represented.

Repertoires were generated with immunoSEQ multiplex PCR, while TCRdb's copy carries only in-frame clones and drops some. The table has about 960,000 clones, over 60% seen once; the top ten hold roughly 1.5%. As concerns this clone: Its cognate antigen is unknown. Other DNA sequences in this sample translate to the same CDR3.

The CDR3 sequence is 14 residues long. Germline assignment: CDR1 MNHNS and CDR2 SASEGT. Trimming left V 4 bases short and J 1 base short, with 7 bases between. Sequences were obtained from memory CD4+ T cells sorted from blood. Subset denoted: CD45RA-negative fraction. The rearrangement joins TRBV6-1 to TRBJ2-2, with D possibly being TRBD2 (5 bases). This receptor was identified in a man aged 18-30 years in good health. The CDR3 here is CASSVRENTGELFF. In DNA form, the CDR3 reads TGTGCCAGCAGTGTACGGGAGAACACCGGGGAGCTGTTTTTT.